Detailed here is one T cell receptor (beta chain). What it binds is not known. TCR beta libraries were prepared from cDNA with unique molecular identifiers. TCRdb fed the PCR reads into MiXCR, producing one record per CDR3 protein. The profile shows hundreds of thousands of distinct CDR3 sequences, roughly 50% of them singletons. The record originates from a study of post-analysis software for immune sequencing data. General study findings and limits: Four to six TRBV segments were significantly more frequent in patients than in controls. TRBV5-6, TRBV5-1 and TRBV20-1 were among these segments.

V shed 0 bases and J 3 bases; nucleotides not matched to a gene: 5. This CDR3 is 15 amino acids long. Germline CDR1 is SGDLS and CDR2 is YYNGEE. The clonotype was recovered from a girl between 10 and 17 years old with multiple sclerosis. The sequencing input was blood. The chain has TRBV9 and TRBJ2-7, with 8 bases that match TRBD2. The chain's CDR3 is CASSVALADLYEQYF. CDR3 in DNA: TGTGCCAGCAGCGTAGCACTAGCGGATCTCTACGAGCAGTACTTC.